Listed below are T cell receptor beta chains from one sample, sequenced in a study of blood T cells in healthy people across ages. One entry per CDR3 protein, called by TCRdb with MiXCR from the 5' RACE reads. The sample contains about 1.1 million distinct CDR3 sequences, roughly two fifths of which appear only once. Sequenced input: blood. These receptors were collected from a young man in good health. Each CDR3 is given with its conserved first and last residue. A D gene is named only where the DNA matches it firmly. Only some rows state a clone size, as once, few, many or a class for expanded clones.

D: -; V: TRBV9; J: TRBJ2-1; size: few; DNA: TGTGCCAGCAGCCTCAAGGGGTGCAATGAGCAGTTCTTC; CDR3: CASSLKGCNEQFF
D: -; V: TRBV29-1; J: TRBJ2-7; size: -; DNA: TGCAGCGTTGGGACAATATACTCCTACGAGCAGTACTTC; CDR3: CSVGTIYSYEQYF
D: -; V: TRBV5-6; J: TRBJ2-2; size: -; DNA: TGTGCCAGCAGCGGCGGGACTTCCGGGGAGCTGTTTTTT; CDR3: CASSGGTSGELFF
D: -; V: TRBV7-2; J: TRBJ2-6; size: -; DNA: TGTGCCAGCAGCTTAGCAAGGGGGTCGTTACTCTCTGGGGCCAACGTCCTGACTTTC; CDR3: CASSLARGSLLSGANVLTF
D: TRBD1; V: TRBV12-3/TRBV12-4; J: TRBJ2-3; size: few; DNA: TGTGCCAGCAGCACGGACAGGGCGACAGATACGCAGTATTTT; CDR3: CASSTDRATDTQYF
D: TRBD2; V: TRBV29-1; J: TRBJ2-7; size: many; DNA: TGCAGCGTTGAAGAAAATACGGGGGGGCTTCCCTACGAGCAGTACTTC; CDR3: CSVEENTGGLPYEQYF
D: -; V: TRBV28; J: TRBJ1-1; size: -; DNA: TGTGCCAGCAGTTCCCCCCCCTTGTGGAACATTGAAGCTTTCTTT; CDR3: CASSSPPLWNIEAFF
D: -; V: TRBV20-1; J: TRBJ1-5; size: -; DNA: TGCAGTGCGAAGGACAGCACCTATAGCAATCAGCCCCAGCATTTT; CDR3: CSAKDSTYSNQPQHF
D: TRBD2; V: TRBV13; J: TRBJ2-1; size: -; DNA: TGTGCCAGCAGCCTGGCTAGCGGGGGCCGAAACAATGAGCAGTTCTTC; CDR3: CASSLASGGRNNEQFF
D: TRBD2; V: TRBV10-3; J: TRBJ2-1; size: many; DNA: TGTGCCATCAGTGACAGCGGGGACAATGAGCAGTTCTTC; CDR3: CAISDSGDNEQFF
D: TRBD1; V: TRBV20-1; J: TRBJ1-6; size: -; DNA: TGCAGTGCTAGAGACCTTAGACAGGGGGATAATTCACCCCTCCACTTT; CDR3: CSARDLRQGDNSPLHF
D: TRBD1; V: TRBV7-2; J: TRBJ1-5; size: few; DNA: TGTGCCAGCAGCTGGACAGGGGAGAGGGTGGAGCCCCAGCATTTT; CDR3: CASSWTGERVEPQHF
D: TRBD1; V: TRBV5-1; J: TRBJ2-3; size: many; DNA: TGTGCCAGCAGCCCGGGACAGGGTGCAGATACGCAGTATTTT; CDR3: CASSPGQGADTQYF
D: -; V: TRBV7-9; J: TRBJ1-1; size: few; DNA: TGTGCCAGCAGCACATCGGGAGAGAACGAAGCTTTCTTT; CDR3: CASSTSGENEAFF
D: -; V: TRBV3-1; J: TRBJ2-7; size: -; DNA: TGTGCCAGCAGCCAAGATGTGGGGGCCTACAATGAGCAGTACTTC; CDR3: CASSQDVGAYNEQYF
D: -; V: TRBV7-9; J: TRBJ1-2; size: once; DNA: TGTGCCAGCAGCTTAAATATGCTGGGTGGCTACACCTTC; CDR3: CASSLNMLGGYTF
D: -; V: TRBV5-1; J: TRBJ1-5; size: few; DNA: TGCGCCAGCAGCTCCGGACAGCCCCATCAGCCCCAGCATTTT; CDR3: CASSSGQPHQPQHF
D: -; V: TRBV25-1; J: TRBJ1-2; size: few; DNA: TGTGCCAGCCGGACGGGGGTTGGCTACACCTTC; CDR3: CASRTGVGYTF
D: -; V: TRBV24-1; J: TRBJ2-2; size: few; DNA: TGTGCCACCAGTGCGGCAGGGTTGGGTCCCGGGGAGCTGTTTTTT; CDR3: CATSAAGLGPGELFF
D: -; V: TRBV5-1; J: TRBJ2-2; size: -; DNA: TGCGCCAGCAGCTTGGAGTCCAGGGCAGGCGGGGAGCTGTTTTTT; CDR3: CASSLESRAGGELFF
D: TRBD1; V: TRBV4-3; J: TRBJ1-2; size: -; DNA: TGCGCCAGCAGCCGGACGACAGGGAGTGGCTACACCTTC; CDR3: CASSRTTGSGYTF
D: TRBD1; V: TRBV20-1; J: TRBJ1-4; size: few; DNA: TGCAGTGCTCCATATCCGGGACAGGCAAGAGAAAAACTGTTTTTT; CDR3: CSAPYPGQAREKLFF
D: TRBD2; V: TRBV4-2; J: TRBJ2-1; size: -; DNA: TGTGCCAGCAGCCAAGTCGAACGGGGGGTGGCAAATGAGCAGTTCTTC; CDR3: CASSQVERGVANEQFF
D: TRBD1; V: TRBV6-1; J: TRBJ1-5; size: once; DNA: TGTGCCAGCAGAGAGCTTTCCGGGACAGGGTGGCAGCCCCAGCATTTT; CDR3: CASRELSGTGWQPQHF
D: -; V: TRBV6-1; J: TRBJ1-6; size: few; DNA: TGTGCCAGCAGTGAGGGGTTCTCCTATAATTCACCCCTCCACTTT; CDR3: CASSEGFSYNSPLHF
D: TRBD1; V: TRBV6-6; J: TRBJ2-3; size: -; DNA: TGTGCCAGCAGCGCTGGGACAGGGCCCAGCACAGATACGCAGTATTTT; CDR3: CASSAGTGPSTDTQYF
D: TRBD1; V: TRBV28; J: TRBJ2-1; size: -; DNA: TGTGTCAGCGTTGCAGGGGGTTTTAGTGGTGAGCAGTTCTTC; CDR3: CVSVAGGFSGEQFF
D: TRBD1; V: TRBV12-3/TRBV12-4; J: TRBJ2-1; size: many; DNA: TGTGCCAGCAGTTTGGGGACCGGGACAGGGTTTGGGGATGAGCAGTTCTTC; CDR3: CASSLGTGTGFGDEQFF
D: -; V: TRBV20-1; J: TRBJ1-2; size: few; DNA: TGCAGTGCAAAAGTTGCGTATTCCTATGGCTACACCTTC; CDR3: CSAKVAYSYGYTF
D: -; V: TRBV6-6; J: TRBJ2-5; size: -; DNA: TGTGCCAGCAGTTTCAGGGTATTGGAGACCCAGTACTTC; CDR3: CASSFRVLETQYF
D: -; V: TRBV11-2; J: TRBJ2-1; size: many; DNA: TGTGCCAGCAGCTTAGTTGATGGGGCAGGGTGGCGGAGTGAGCAGTTCTTC; CDR3: CASSLVDGAGWRSEQFF
D: -; V: TRBV12-3/TRBV12-4; J: TRBJ1-2; size: many; DNA: TGTGCCAGCAGTTCACAGGGCTATGGCTACACCTTC; CDR3: CASSSQGYGYTF
D: TRBD2; V: TRBV6-5; J: TRBJ2-3; size: few; DNA: TGTGCCAGCACCGGGACTAGCGGGTCTAGCACAGATACGCAGTATTTT; CDR3: CASTGTSGSSTDTQYF
D: -; V: TRBV7-8; J: TRBJ2-3; size: -; DNA: TGTGCCAGCAGCTTAGCAGGGCCTGAGGGCTTTAGCACAGCTACGCAGTATTTT; CDR3: CASSLAGPEGFSTATQYF
D: -; V: TRBV6-1; J: TRBJ1-2; size: -; DNA: TGTGCCAGCAGTGAAGCGCACCGGATAGGGAGAAACTATGGCTACACCTTC; CDR3: CASSEAHRIGRNYGYTF
D: TRBD2; V: TRBV7-2; J: TRBJ2-1; size: -; DNA: TGTGCCAGCAGCTTAGGACCCCTAGCGGCCGGTAATGAGCAGTTCTTC; CDR3: CASSLGPLAAGNEQFF
D: -; V: TRBV4-3; J: TRBJ2-7; size: -; DNA: TGCGCCAGCAGCCAGGGCAGGGGGAGGATTAGCTACAATGAGCAGTACTTC; CDR3: CASSQGRGRISYNEQYF
D: -; V: TRBV12-3/TRBV12-4; J: TRBJ1-2; size: few; DNA: TGTGCCAGCAGTTTATCCGGCAGAGAGGATGGCTACACCTTC; CDR3: CASSLSGREDGYTF
D: -; V: TRBV4-3; J: TRBJ1-1; size: -; DNA: TGCGCCAGCAGCCCGGGATTCTTCACGGCGATGGACACTGAAGCTTTCTTT; CDR3: CASSPGFFTAMDTEAFF
D: -; V: TRBV12-3/TRBV12-4; J: TRBJ2-3; size: -; DNA: TGTGCCAGCAGTTTCGGTACCAACACAGATACGCAGTATTTT; CDR3: CASSFGTNTDTQYF
D: -; V: TRBV18; J: TRBJ2-1; size: -; DNA: TGTGCCAGCTCACCAACCGGAGATTATTACAATGAGCAGTTCTTC; CDR3: CASSPTGDYYNEQFF
D: -; V: TRBV5-1; J: TRBJ1-2; size: many; DNA: TGCGCCAGCAGCTTCGGGGCCACTAACTATGGCTACACCTTC; CDR3: CASSFGATNYGYTF
D: TRBD1; V: TRBV13; J: TRBJ2-7; size: few; DNA: TGTGCCAGCAGCCTCACCTCCTGGACAGGGGGTAAATACGAGCAGTACTTC; CDR3: CASSLTSWTGGKYEQYF
D: -; V: TRBV28; J: TRBJ2-1; size: few; DNA: TGTGCCAGCAGCCATTGGTTTTGGCGGAGAAACAATGAGCAGTTCTTC; CDR3: CASSHWFWRRNNEQFF
D: TRBD1; V: TRBV10-2; J: TRBJ1-1; size: -; DNA: TGCGCCAGCAATAGACAGGGGGCCTCTGAAGCTTTCTTT; CDR3: CASNRQGASEAFF
D: TRBD2; V: TRBV28; J: TRBJ2-5; size: few; DNA: TGTGCCAGCAGTTTAGTACTAGCGGTCCAAGAGACCCAGTACTTC; CDR3: CASSLVLAVQETQYF
D: -; V: TRBV6-5; J: TRBJ1-1; size: once; DNA: TGTGCCAGCACAAATTCCGATAAGGCTTTCTTT; CDR3: CASTNSDKAFF
D: -; V: TRBV29-1; J: TRBJ2-1; size: -; DNA: TGCAGCGTTGCGTGGTGGGGGAATGAGCAGTTCTTC; CDR3: CSVAWWGNEQFF
D: -; V: TRBV12-3/TRBV12-4; J: TRBJ1-2; size: many; DNA: TGTGCCAGCAGTTTATTCCTGACTCAAGGCTACACCTTC; CDR3: CASSLFLTQGYTF
D: TRBD1; V: TRBV6-1; J: TRBJ1-2; size: -; DNA: TGTGCCGGGACAGATTCAGCCCACTATGGCTACACCTTC; CDR3: CAGTDSAHYGYTF
D: -; V: TRBV11-2; J: TRBJ2-7; size: -; DNA: TGTGCCAGCAGCTCCCTTTCTGGGGGTTCCTACGAGCAGTACTTC; CDR3: CASSSLSGGSYEQYF
D: -; V: TRBV28; J: TRBJ1-5; size: once; DNA: TGTGCCAGCAGTGCAGCCAAGACAGGTTCCCACAGCAATCAGCCCCAGCATTTT; CDR3: CASSAAKTGSHSNQPQHF
D: -; V: TRBV12-3/TRBV12-4; J: TRBJ1-3; size: -; DNA: TGTGCCAGCAGTCCCGATTTGGGACGCCGGCTCGAAGGCTCTGGAAACACCATATATTTT; CDR3: CASSPDLGRRLEGSGNTIYF
D: -; V: TRBV6-5; J: TRBJ2-3; size: -; DNA: TGTGCCAGCAGTTACTCCTCGGGCGGGTTCCACACAGATACGCAGTATTTT; CDR3: CASSYSSGGFHTDTQYF